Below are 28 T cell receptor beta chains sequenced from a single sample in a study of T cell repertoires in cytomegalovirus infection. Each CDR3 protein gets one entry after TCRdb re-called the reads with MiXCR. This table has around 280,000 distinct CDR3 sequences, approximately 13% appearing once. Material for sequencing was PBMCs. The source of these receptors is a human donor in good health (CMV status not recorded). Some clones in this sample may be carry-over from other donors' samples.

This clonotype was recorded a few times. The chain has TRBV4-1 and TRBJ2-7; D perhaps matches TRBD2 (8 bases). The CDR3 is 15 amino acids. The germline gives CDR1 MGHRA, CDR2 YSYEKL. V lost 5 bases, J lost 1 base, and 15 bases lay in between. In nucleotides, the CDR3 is TGCGCCAGCAGCGGACAGGCGGGAGGTTCCTACGAGCAGTACTTC. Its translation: CASSGQAGGSYEQYF.

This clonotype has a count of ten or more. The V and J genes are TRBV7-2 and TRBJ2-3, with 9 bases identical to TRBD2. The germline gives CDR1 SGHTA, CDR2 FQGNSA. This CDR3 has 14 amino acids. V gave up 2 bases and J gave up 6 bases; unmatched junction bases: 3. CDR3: CASSLLAGSDTQYF. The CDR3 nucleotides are TGTGCCAGCAGCTTACTAGCGGGATCGGATACGCAGTATTTT.

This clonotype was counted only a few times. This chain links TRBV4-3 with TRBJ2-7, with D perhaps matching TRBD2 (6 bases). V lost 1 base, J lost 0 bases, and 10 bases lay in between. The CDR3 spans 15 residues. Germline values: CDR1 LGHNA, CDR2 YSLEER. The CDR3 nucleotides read TGCGCCAGCAGCCAAGTAGCGGAAAGCTCCTACGAGCAGTACTTC. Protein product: CASSQVAESSYEQYF.

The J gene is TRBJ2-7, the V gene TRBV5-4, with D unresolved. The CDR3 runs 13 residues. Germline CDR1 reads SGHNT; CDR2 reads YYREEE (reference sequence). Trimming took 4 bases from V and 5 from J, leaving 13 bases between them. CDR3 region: CASSSLWSDEQYF. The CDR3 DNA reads TGTGCCAGCAGCAGCCTATGGAGCGACGAGCAGTACTTC.

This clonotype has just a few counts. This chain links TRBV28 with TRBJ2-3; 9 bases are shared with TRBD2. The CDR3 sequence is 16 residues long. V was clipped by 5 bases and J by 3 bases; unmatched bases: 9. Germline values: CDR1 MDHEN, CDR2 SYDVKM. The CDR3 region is CASSLYSGSGTDTQYF. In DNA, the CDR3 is TGTGCCAGCAGTCTTTATAGCGGGAGTGGGACAGATACGCAGTATTTT.

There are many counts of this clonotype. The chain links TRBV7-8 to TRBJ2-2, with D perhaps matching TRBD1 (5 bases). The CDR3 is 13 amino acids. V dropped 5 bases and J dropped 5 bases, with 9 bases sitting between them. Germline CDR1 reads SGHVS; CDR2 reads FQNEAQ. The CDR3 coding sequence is TGTGCCAGCAGCCCCAGGGAAACCGGGGAGCTGTTTTTT. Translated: CASSPRETGELFF.

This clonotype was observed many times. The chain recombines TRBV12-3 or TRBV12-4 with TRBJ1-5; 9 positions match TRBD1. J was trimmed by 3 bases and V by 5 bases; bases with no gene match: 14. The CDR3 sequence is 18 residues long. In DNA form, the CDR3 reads TGTGCCAGCAGTAAGACCGGGACAGGGAGCACTAACAATCAGCCCCAGCATTTT. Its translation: CASSKTGTGSTNNQPQHF.

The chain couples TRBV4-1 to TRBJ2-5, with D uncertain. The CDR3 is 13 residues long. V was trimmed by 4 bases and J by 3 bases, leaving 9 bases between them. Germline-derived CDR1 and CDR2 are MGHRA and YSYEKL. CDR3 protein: CASSPEWEETQYF. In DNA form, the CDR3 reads TGCGCCAGCAGCCCCGAGTGGGAAGAGACCCAGTACTTC.

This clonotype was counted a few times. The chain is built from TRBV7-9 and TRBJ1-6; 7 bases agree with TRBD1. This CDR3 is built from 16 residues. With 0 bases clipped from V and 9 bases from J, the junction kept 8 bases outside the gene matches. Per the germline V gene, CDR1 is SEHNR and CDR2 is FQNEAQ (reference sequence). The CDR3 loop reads CASSLAFGRGFSPLHF. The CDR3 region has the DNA TGTGCCAGCAGCTTAGCATTCGGCAGGGGGTTTTCACCCCTCCACTTT.

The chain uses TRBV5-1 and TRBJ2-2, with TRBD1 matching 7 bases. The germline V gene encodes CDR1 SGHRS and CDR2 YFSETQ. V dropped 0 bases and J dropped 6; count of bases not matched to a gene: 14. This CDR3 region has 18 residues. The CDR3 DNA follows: TGCGCCAGCAGCTTGGGACAGGGTGAACCCTCTCATGCCGGGGAGCTGTTTTTT. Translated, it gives CASSLGQGEPSHAGELFF. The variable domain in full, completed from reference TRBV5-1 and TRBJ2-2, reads KAGVTQTPRYLIKTRGQQVTLSCSPISGHRSVSWYQQTPGQGLQFLFEYFSETQRNKGNFPGRFSGRQFSNSRSEMNVSTLELGDSALYLCASSLGQGEPSHAGELFFGEGSRLTVL.

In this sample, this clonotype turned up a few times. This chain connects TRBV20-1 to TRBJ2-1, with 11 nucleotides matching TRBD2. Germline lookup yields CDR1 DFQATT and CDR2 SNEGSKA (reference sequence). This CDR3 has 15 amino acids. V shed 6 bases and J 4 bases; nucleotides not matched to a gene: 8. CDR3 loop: CSAPIAGGWYNEQFF. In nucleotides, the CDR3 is TGCAGTGCGCCTATAGCGGGGGGGTGGTACAATGAGCAGTTCTTC.

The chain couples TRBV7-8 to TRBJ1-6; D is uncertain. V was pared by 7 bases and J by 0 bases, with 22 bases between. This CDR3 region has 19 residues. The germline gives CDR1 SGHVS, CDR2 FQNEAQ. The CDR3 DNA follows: TGTGCCAGCACCGCGTCGATGATAGGGTCGAGCTCCTATAATTCACCCCTCCACTTT. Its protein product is CASTASMIGSSSYNSPLHF.

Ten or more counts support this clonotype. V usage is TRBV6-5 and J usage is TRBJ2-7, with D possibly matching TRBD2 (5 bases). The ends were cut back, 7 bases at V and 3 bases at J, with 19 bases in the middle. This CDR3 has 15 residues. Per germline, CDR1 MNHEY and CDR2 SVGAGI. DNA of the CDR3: TGTGCCAGCACCGAAGGGTGGGAGAGAGTCTACGAGCAGTACTTC. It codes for CASTEGWERVYEQYF.

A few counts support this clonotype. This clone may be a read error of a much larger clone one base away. The chain's CDR3 is CASSLIDTQYF. Written as DNA, the CDR3 is TGTGCCAGCAGCTTAATAGATACGCAGTATTTT. The rearrangement links TRBV5-4 to TRBJ2-3; D gene ambiguous. The CDR3 sequence is 11 residues long. Germline assignment: CDR1 SGHNT and CDR2 YYREEE (reference sequence). Trimming removed 2 bases at V and 5 bases at J, with 3 bases between.

In nucleotides, the CDR3 is TGCAGTGCGCCAACCGGGACTAGCGGGGGGGTCGAAGAGACCCAGTACTTC. Protein sequence: CSAPTGTSGGVEETQYF. This chain joins TRBV20-1 and TRBJ2-5, with 16 bases fitting TRBD2. Germline values: CDR1 DFQATT, CDR2 SNEGSKA (reference sequence). There are 17 residues in the CDR3. Unmatched junction bases numbered 10, after V lost 6 bases and J lost 3 bases.

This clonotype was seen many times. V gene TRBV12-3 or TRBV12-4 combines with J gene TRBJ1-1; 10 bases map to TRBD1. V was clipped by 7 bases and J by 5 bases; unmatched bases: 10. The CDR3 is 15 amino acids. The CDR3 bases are TGTGCCAGCAAGCCTTCGACAGGGGGCCGAACTGAAGCTTTCTTT. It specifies CASKPSTGGRTEAFF.

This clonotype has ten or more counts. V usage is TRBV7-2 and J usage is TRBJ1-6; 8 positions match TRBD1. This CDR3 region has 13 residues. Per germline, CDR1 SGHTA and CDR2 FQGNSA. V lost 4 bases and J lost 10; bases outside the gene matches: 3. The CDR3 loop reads CASSWTGRSPLHF. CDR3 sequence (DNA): TGTGCCAGCAGCTGGACAGGGCGATCACCCCTCCACTTT.

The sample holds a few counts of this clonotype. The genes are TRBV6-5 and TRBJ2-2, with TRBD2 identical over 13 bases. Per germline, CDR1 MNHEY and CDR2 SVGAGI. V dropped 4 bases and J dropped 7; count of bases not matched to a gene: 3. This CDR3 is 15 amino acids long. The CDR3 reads CASSLLAGGLGELFF. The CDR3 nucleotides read TGTGCCAGCAGTTTACTAGCGGGGGGGCTCGGGGAGCTGTTTTTT.

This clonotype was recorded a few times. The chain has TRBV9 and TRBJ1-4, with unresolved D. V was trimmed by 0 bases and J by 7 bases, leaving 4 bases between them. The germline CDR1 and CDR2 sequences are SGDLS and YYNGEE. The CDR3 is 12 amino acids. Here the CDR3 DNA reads TGTGCCAGCAGCGTAGGAAGTGAAAAACTGTTTTTT. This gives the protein CASSVGSEKLFF.

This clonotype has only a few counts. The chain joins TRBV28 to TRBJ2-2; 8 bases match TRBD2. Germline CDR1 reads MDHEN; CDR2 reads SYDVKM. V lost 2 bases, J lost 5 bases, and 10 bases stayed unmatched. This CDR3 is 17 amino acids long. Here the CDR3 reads CASSLVTTSVKTGELFF. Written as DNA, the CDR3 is TGTGCCAGCAGTTTAGTCACGACTAGCGTAAAAACCGGGGAGCTGTTTTTT.

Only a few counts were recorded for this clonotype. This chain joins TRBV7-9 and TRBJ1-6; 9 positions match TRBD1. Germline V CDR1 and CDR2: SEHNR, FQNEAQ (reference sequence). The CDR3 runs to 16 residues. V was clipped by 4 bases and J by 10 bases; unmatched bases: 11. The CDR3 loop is CASSSQGQGALSPLHF. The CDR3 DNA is TGTGCCAGCAGCTCACAGGGACAGGGAGCTCTCTCACCCCTCCACTTT. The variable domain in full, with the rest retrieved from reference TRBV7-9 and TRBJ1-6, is DTGVSQNPRHKITKRGQNVTFRCDPISEHNRLYWYRQTLGQGPEFLTYFQNEAQLEKSRLLSDRFSAERPKGSFSTLEIQRTEQGDSAMYLCASSSQGQGALSPLHFGNGTRLTVT.

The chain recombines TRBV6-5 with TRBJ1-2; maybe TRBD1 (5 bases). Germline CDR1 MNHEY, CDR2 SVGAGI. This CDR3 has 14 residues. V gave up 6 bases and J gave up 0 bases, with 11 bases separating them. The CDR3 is CASRQRGANYGYTF. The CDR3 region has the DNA TGTGCCAGCAGACAGCGGGGGGCTAACTATGGCTACACCTTC.

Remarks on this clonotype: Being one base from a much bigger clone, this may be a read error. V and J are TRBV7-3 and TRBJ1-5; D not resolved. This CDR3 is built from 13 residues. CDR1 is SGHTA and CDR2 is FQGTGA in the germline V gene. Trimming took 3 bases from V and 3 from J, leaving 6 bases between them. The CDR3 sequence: CASSFGVNQPQHF. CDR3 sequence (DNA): TGTGCCAGCAGCTTCGGGGTCAATCAGCCCCAGCATTTT.

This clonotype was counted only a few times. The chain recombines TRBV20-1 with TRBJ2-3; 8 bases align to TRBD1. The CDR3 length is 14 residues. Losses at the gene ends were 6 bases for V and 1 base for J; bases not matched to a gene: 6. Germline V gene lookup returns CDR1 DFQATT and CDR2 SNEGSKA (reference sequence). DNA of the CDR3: TGCAGTGCCCAGGACAGGGTTCGCACAGATACGCAGTATTTT. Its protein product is CSAQDRVRTDTQYF.

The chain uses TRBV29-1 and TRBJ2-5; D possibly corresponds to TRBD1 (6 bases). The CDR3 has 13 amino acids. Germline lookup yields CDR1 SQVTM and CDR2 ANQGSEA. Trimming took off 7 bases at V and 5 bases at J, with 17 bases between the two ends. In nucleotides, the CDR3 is TGCAGCGCGACGCAGGGGTTGTTGGAGACCCAGTACTTC. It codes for CSATQGLLETQYF.

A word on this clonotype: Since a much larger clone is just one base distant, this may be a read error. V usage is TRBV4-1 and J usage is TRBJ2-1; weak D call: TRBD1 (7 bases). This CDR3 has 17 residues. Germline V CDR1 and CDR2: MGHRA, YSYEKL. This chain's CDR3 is CASSPPPQGSDYNEQLF. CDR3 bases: TGCGCCAGCAGCCCCCCCCCACAGGGGTCGGACTACAATGAGCAGCTCTTC.

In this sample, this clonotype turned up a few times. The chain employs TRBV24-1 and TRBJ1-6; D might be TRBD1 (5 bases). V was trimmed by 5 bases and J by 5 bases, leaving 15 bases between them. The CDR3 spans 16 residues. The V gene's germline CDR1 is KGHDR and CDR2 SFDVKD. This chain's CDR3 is CATSVKLGPDNSPLHF. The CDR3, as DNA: TGTGCCACCAGTGTCAAGCTGGGACCGGATAATTCACCCCTCCACTTT.

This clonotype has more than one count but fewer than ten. Written as DNA, the CDR3 is TGTGCCACCAGCAGGGGAGAAACCGGGGAGCTGTTTTTT. Residues: CATSRGETGELFF. The rearrangement links TRBV15 to TRBJ2-2; D is possibly TRBD2 (5 bases). The CDR3 covers 13 residues. The germline V gene encodes CDR1 LNHNV and CDR2 YYDKDF (reference sequence). V lost 3 bases and J lost 5, with 7 bases in between.